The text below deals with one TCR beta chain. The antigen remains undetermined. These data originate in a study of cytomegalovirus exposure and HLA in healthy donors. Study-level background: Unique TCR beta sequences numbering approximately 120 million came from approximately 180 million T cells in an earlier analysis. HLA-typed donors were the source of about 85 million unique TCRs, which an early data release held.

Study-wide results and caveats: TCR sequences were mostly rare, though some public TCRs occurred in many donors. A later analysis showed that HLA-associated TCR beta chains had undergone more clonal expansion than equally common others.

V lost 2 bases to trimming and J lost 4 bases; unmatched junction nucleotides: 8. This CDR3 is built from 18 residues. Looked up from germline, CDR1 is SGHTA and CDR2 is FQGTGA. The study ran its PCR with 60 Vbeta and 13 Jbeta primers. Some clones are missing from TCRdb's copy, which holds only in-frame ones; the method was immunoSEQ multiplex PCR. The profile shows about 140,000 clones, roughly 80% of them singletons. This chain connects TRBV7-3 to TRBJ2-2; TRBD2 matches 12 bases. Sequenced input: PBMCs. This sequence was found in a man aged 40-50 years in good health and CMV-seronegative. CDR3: CASSLLSSGGAGTGELFF. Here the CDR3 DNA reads TGTGCCAGCAGCTTATTGTCTAGCGGGGGGGCTGGCACCGGGGAGCTGTTTTTT.